The 2 T cell receptor beta chains listed next were all sequenced from one sample in a study of T cells in women clearing cervical HPV infection. Method: immunoSEQ multiplex PCR; TCRdb's copy keeps in-frame clones and lacks some. This sample contains under 25,000 clones. The specimen was blood buffy coat. These receptors were obtained from a woman aged 18 to 75 with a cervical HPV16 infection that either progressed to CIN3+ or cleared (not recorded which).

This clone is labeled medium-sized based on frequency. The read falls 3 residues short of the CDR3 end, and the missing part is taken from the germline J gene. This chain joins TRBV12-5 and TRBJ1-5, with a tentative D call TRBD1 (6 bases). V lost 0 bases to trimming and J lost 2 bases, with 14 bases between them. CDR3 length equals 17 residues. Germline V gives CDR1 LGHNT, CDR2 FRNRAP. CDR3 amino acids: CASGLVLTGKGNQPQHF. Incomplete CDR3 DNA: TGTGCTAGTGGTTTGGTGCTTACAGGGAAGGGCAATCAGCCC. Full variable domain (rest looked up from reference TRBV12-5 and TRBJ1-5): DARVTQTPRHKVTEMGQEVTMRCQPILGHNTVFWYRQTMMQGLELLAYFRNRAPLDDSGMPKDRFSAEMPDATLATLKIQPSEPRDSAVYFCASGLVLTGKGNQPQHFGDGTRLSIL.

On this clone itself: From the germline J gene comes the end of the CDR3, since the read stops 3 residues before it. The chain is built from TRBV20-1 and TRBJ2-3; TRBD2 might be the D (6 bases). CDR1 is DFQATT, CDR2 SNEGSKA, per germline (reference sequence). This CDR3 has 14 amino acids. V was shortened by 4 bases and J by 3 bases, with 14 bases between the two germline ends. CDR3 sequence: CSAISGGVTDTQYF. The CDR3 bases that were read are TGCAGTGCTATCTCCGGGGGAGTAACAGATACG.